Below are 17 T cell receptor beta chains sequenced from a single sample in a study of cytomegalovirus exposure and HLA in healthy donors. It was with 60 Vbeta and 13 Jbeta primers that the PCR ran. Some clones are missing from TCRdb's copy, which holds only in-frame ones; the method was immunoSEQ multiplex PCR. The sample includes under 200,000 clones, 80% to 85% seen only once; the top ten take around 1.7%. Input material: PBMCs. The source of these receptors is a woman aged 18-29 years in good health and CMV-seronegative.

This chain links TRBV5-4 with TRBJ2-5, with 9 bases fitting TRBD2. V shed 3 bases and J 4 bases; nucleotides not matched to a gene: 7. Germline CDR1 and CDR2: SGHNT and YYREEE (reference sequence). There are 15 residues in the CDR3. CDR3 sequence: CASSSRGGVRETQYF. CDR3 DNA sequence: TGTGCCAGCAGCTCGCGGGGGGGGGTTCGAGAGACCCAGTACTTC.

CDR3 amino acids: CASILRTSGGGYNEQFF. The CDR3 DNA reads as TGTGCCAGCATCCTTAGGACTAGCGGAGGGGGTTACAATGAGCAGTTCTTC. The chain has TRBV28 and TRBJ2-1; 10 positions match TRBD2. The trim removed 7 bases at V and 4 bases at J, leaving 13 bases unmatched. The CDR3 length is 17 residues. CDR1 and CDR2 (germline): MDHEN, SYDVKM. Filled out from reference TRBV28 and TRBJ2-1, the complete variable domain reads DVKVTQSSRYLVKRTGEKVFLECVQDMDHENMFWYRQDPGLGLRLIYFSYDVKMKEKGDIPEGYSVSREKKERFSLILESASTNQTSMYLCASILRTSGGGYNEQFFGPGTRLTVL.

The chain has TRBV19 and TRBJ1-3; D remains unclear. CDR1 is LNHDA and CDR2 is SQIVND in the germline V gene (reference sequence). The CDR3 totals 14 residues. Trimming removed 3 bases at V and 0 bases at J, with 6 bases between. CDR3 DNA sequence: TGTGCCAGTAGTATCACAGCCTCTGGAAACACCATATATTTT. Protein: CASSITASGNTIYF.

This chain connects TRBV27 to TRBJ2-2, with 8 bases fitting TRBD1. The junction had 12 bases not matched to a gene; V was cut back by 10 bases and J by 5 bases. The germline V gene has CDR1 MNHEY and CDR2 SMNVEV (reference sequence). The CDR3 extends over 15 amino acids. This CDR3 reads CATRGNRGSTGELFF. As DNA, the CDR3 is TGTGCCACCAGGGGGAACAGGGGGAGTACCGGGGAGCTGTTTTTT.

This clone occurred a few times. The chain combines TRBV2 with TRBJ1-1; D might be TRBD1 (5 bases). In germline, CDR1 is SNHLY, CDR2 FYNNEI. This CDR3 is 16 amino acids long. V lost 4 bases and J lost 3, with 18 bases in between. In DNA, the CDR3 is TGTGCCAGCAGTGGGAACGTCAGGGCGCCGGACACTGAAGCTTTCTTT. This translates into CASSGNVRAPDTEAFF.

This clone has only a few counts. The chain joins TRBV29-1 to TRBJ1-2; TRBD1 matches 7 bases. In germline, CDR1 is SQVTM, CDR2 ANQGSEA. Unmatched junction bases numbered 7, after V lost 6 bases and J lost 0 bases. There are 14 residues in the CDR3. The CDR3 DNA follows: TGCAGCGTCCAGCACAGGGGCGCTAACTATGGCTACACCTTC. Residues: CSVQHRGANYGYTF.

The V and J genes are TRBV4-1 and TRBJ2-1; TRBD1 might be the D (5 bases). CDR1 and CDR2 (germline): MGHRA, YSYEKL. Trimming removed 1 base from V and 6 bases from J, with 19 bases in between. The CDR3 spans 17 residues. This CDR3 is CASSQVLGRASTNEQFF. CDR3 DNA sequence: TGCGCCAGCAGCCAAGTCTTGGGCAGGGCCTCTACCAATGAGCAGTTCTTC.

This rearrangement joins TRBV7-9 to TRBJ2-1; TRBD2 is a possible D gene (6 bases). Trimming stripped 2 bases from V and 12 bases from J, with 14 bases between. CDR1 and CDR2 from the germline V gene are SEHNR and FQNEAQ (reference sequence). There are 13 residues in the CDR3. CDR3 coding DNA: TGTGCCAGCAGCTTAAGTGGCGGGACTGCGCAGTTCTTC. This translates into CASSLSGGTAQFF.

The chain employs TRBV4-3 and TRBJ2-1, with D possibly being TRBD1 (5 bases). CDR3 size: 16 residues. Trimming took 1 base from V and 10 from J, leaving 20 bases between them. Germline V gene lookup returns CDR1 LGHNA and CDR2 YSLEER. CDR3 sequence (DNA): TGCGCCAGCAGCCAAGCTCAAGGGGCTTTTACGGTGGAGCAGTTCTTC. Amino acids: CASSQAQGAFTVEQFF.

The sample holds a few counts of this clone. The rearrangement joins TRBV10-3 to TRBJ1-1, with no clear D. Trimming stripped 1 base from V and 1 base from J, with 10 bases between. CDR3 length: 15 amino acids. Germline V gene data show CDR1 as ENHRY and CDR2 as SYGVKD. The CDR3 DNA reads as TGTGCCATCAGTGAGTTTCCCTCAGGGAACACTGAAGCTTTCTTT. Amino acid sequence: CAISEFPSGNTEAFF.

This chain connects TRBV11-2 to TRBJ2-1; 7 bases are shared with TRBD1. This CDR3 has 19 amino acids. With 3 bases clipped from V and 6 bases from J, the junction kept 20 bases outside the gene matches. The V gene's germline CDR1 is SGHAT and CDR2 FQNNGV. CDR3 sequence: CASSFVGRIGQVRRNEQFF. The DNA of the CDR3 is TGTGCCAGCAGCTTTGTAGGGCGTATTGGACAGGTCCGTCGCAATGAGCAGTTCTTC.

V usage is TRBV4-3 and J usage is TRBJ1-5; D is unclear. The CDR3 totals 13 residues. Trimming cost V 0 bases and J 6 bases, with 6 bases left between them. From germline, CDR1 is LGHNA and CDR2 YSLEER. Here the CDR3 DNA reads TGCGCCAGCAGCCAAGATCTCAGTCAGCCCCAGCATTTT. This sequence encodes CASSQDLSQPQHF.

In its sample, this clone was seen a few times. The J gene is TRBJ1-1, the V gene TRBV5-1; no clear D. The CDR3 totals 13 residues. The V end lost 3 bases, the J end lost 4 bases, and 10 bases lay between the germline ends. CDR1 is SGHRS, CDR2 YFSETQ, per germline. The CDR3, as DNA: TGCGCCAGCAGCTCTCTCGAGGGCACTGAAGCTTTCTTT. Encoded protein: CASSSLEGTEAFF.

The chain couples TRBV30 to TRBJ2-7, with 12 bases aligning to TRBD2. Germline CDR1 GTSNPN, CDR2 SVGIG (reference sequence). V was pared by 1 base and J by 5 bases, with 0 bases of the junction left unmatched. There are 13 residues in the CDR3. CDR3 sequence (DNA): TGTGCCTGGAGTGGGACTAGCGGGAACGAGCAGTACTTC. It translates to CAWSGTSGNEQYF.

This chain links TRBV7-9 with TRBJ2-2; tentative D call: TRBD2 (5 bases). V dropped 1 base and J dropped 4 bases, with 13 bases sitting between them. From germline, CDR1 is SEHNR and CDR2 FQNEAQ (reference sequence). There are 16 residues in the CDR3. Here the CDR3 reads CASSLEGPRGTGELFF. The CDR3 nucleotides read TGTGCCAGCAGCTTAGAGGGCCCTCGGGGCACCGGGGAGCTGTTTTTT.

This sequence joins TRBV7-8 and TRBJ2-1; tentatively, D is TRBD2 (6 bases). The CDR3 sequence is 15 residues long. Trimming removed 2 bases from V and 0 bases from J, with 8 bases in between. Per germline, CDR1 SGHVS and CDR2 FQNEAQ. DNA of the CDR3: TGTGCCAGCAGCTTACGGGGGAGCTCCTACAATGAGCAGTTCTTC. This sequence encodes CASSLRGSSYNEQFF.

V is TRBV11-2 and J is TRBJ2-1, with TRBD2 matching 15 bases. Germline values: CDR1 SGHAT, CDR2 FQNNGV. This CDR3 is 18 amino acids long. With 4 bases clipped from V and 0 bases from J, the junction kept 4 bases outside the gene matches. DNA for the CDR3: TGTGCCAGCAGCTCCGGGACTAGCGGGAGGTCCTCCTACAATGAGCAGTTCTTC. Translating gives CASSSGTSGRSSYNEQFF.